The sequence of this TCR beta chain was determined in a study of cytomegalovirus exposure and HLA in healthy donors. Study-level background: Genetic ancestry analysis placed over 65% of the 398 donors that were genotyped in the Caucasian-associated cluster.

Regarding this clone: The antigen remains undetermined.

This PCR relied on a set of 60 Vbeta primers and 13 Jbeta primers. Using immunoSEQ multiplex PCR, the repertoire was profiled, and TCRdb retains in-frame clones only, with some absent. The data contain roughly 110,000 clones, around 71% of them singletons. General observations from the study: There were some public TCRs occurring in many donors, but most TCR sequences were rare.

The sequence was collected from a boy younger than 18 in good health and CMV-seronegative. The specimen was PBMCs.

Written as DNA, the CDR3 is TGTGCCTCGGCAGGGGGCGAGACCCAGTACTTC. Amino acids: CASAGGETQYF. V and J are TRBV30 and TRBJ2-5, with TRBD1 matching 8 bases. Germline V CDR1 and CDR2: GTSNPN, SVGIG (reference sequence). The CDR3 is made up of 11 amino acids. After removal of 7 bases from V and 5 bases from J, the junction contained 3 bases not matched to a gene.